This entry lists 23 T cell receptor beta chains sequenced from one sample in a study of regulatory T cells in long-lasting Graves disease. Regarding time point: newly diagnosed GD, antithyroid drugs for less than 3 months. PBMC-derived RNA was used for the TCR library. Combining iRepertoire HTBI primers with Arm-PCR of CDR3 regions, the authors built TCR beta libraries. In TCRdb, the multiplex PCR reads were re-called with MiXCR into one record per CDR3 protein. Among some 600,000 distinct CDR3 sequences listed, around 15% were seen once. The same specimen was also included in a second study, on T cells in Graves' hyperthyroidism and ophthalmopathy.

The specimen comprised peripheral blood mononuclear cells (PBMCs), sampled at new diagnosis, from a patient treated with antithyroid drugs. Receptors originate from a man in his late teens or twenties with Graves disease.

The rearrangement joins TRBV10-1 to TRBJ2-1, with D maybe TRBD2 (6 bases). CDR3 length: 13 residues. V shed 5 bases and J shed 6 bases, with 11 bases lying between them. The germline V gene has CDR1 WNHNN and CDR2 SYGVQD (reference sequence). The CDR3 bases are TGCGCCAGCAGTACCGGGACTCCCAATGAGCAGTTCTTC. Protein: CASSTGTPNEQFF.

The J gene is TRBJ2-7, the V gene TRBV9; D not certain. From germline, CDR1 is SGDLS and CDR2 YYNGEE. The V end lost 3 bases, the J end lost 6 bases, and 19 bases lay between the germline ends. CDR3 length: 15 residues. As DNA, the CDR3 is TGTGCCAGCAGCGCCGACCCCCGAAAGATCAGCGAGCAGTACTTC. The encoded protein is CASSADPRKISEQYF.

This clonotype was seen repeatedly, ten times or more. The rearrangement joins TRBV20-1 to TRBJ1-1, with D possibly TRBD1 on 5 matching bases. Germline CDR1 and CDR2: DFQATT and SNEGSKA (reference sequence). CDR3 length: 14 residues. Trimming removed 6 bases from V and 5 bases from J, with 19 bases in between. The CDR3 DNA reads TGCAGTGCCCGTACTAAGGGGTTGGGGACTGAAGCTTTCTTT. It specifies CSARTKGLGTEAFF.

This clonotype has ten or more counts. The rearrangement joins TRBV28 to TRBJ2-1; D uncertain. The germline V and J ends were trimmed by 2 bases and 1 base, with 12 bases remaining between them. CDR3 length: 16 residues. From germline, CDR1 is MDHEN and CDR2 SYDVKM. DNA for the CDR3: TGTGCCAGCAGTTTAGGCGAACCAATATCCTACAATGAGCAGTTCTTC. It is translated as CASSLGEPISYNEQFF.

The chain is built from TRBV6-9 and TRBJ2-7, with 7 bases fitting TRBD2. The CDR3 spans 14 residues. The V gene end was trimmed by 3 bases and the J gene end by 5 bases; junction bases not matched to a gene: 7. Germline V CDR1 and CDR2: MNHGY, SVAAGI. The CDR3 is CASSYLGGFHEQYF. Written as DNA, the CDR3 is TGTGCCAGCAGTTACCTCGGGGGGTTCCACGAGCAGTACTTC.

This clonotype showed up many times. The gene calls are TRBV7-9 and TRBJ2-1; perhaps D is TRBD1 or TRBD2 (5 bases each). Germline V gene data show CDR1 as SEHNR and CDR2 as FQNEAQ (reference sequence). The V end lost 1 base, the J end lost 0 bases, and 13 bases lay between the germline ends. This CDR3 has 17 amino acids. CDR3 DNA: TGTGCCAGCAGCTTAGTGGGGGACCCAAGCTCCTACAATGAGCAGTTCTTC. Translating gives CASSLVGDPSSYNEQFF.

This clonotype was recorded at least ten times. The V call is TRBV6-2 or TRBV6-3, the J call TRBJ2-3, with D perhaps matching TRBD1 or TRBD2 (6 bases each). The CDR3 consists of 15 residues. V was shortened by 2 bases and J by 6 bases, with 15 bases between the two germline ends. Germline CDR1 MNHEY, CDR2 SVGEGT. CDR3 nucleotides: TGTGCCAGCAGTTACGTACAGGGAGGTAGCGATACGCAGTATTTT. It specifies CASSYVQGGSDTQYF.

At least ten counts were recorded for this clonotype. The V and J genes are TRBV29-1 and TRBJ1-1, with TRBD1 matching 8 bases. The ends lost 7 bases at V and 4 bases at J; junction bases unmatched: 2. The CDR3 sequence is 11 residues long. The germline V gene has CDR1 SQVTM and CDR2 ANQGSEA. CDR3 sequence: CSGQGATEAFF. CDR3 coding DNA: TGCAGCGGCCAGGGGGCCACTGAAGCTTTCTTT. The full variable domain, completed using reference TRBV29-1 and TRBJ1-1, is SAVISQKPSRDICQRGTSLTIQCQVDSQVTMMFWYRQQPGQSLTLIATANQGSEATYESGFVIDKFPISRPNLTFSTLTVSNMSPEDSSIYLCSGQGATEAFFGQGTRLTVV.

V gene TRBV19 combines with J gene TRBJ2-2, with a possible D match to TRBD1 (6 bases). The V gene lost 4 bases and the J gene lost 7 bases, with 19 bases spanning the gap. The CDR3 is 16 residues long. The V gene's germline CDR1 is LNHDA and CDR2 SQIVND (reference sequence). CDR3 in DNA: TGTGCCAGTAGTAGGCAGGGGATGGGGCCAGTCGGGGAGCTGTTTTTT. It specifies CASSRQGMGPVGELFF.

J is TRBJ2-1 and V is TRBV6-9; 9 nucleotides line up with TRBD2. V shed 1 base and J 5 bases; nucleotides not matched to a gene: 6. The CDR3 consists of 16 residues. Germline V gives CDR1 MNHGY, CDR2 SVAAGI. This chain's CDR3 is CASSYLAGDSDNEQFF. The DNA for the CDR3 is TGTGCCAGCAGTTATTTAGCGGGAGATTCTGACAATGAGCAGTTCTTC.

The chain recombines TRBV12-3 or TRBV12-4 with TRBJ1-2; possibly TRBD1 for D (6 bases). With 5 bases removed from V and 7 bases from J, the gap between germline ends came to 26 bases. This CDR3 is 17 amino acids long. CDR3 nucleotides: TGTGCCAGCAGTCTCCTCCTACAGGGTAACGCGCTCGGTGGCTACACCTTC. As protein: CASSLLLQGNALGGYTF.

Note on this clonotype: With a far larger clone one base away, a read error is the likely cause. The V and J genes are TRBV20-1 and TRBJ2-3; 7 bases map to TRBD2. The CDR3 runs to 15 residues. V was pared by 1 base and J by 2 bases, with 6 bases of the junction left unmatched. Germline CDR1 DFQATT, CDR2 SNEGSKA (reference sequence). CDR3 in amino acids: CSARGPAGLTDTQYF. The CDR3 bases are TGCAGTGCTAGAGGACCAGCGGGACTCACAGATACGCAGTATTTT.

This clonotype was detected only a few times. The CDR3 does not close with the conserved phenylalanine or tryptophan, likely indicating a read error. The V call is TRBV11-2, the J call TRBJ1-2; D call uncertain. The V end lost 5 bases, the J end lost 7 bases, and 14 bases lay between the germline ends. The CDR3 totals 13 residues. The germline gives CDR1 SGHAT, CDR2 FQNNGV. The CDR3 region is CASSTDGLFGYTL. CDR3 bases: TGTGCCAGCAGCACGGACGGACTCTTTGGCTACACCCTC.

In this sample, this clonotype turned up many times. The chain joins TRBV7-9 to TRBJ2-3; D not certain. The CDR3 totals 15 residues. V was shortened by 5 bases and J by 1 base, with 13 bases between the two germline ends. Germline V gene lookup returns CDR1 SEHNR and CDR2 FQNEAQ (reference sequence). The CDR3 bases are TGTGCCAGCAGCCCATGGCGGACCCGCACAGATACGCAGTATTTT. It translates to CASSPWRTRTDTQYF.

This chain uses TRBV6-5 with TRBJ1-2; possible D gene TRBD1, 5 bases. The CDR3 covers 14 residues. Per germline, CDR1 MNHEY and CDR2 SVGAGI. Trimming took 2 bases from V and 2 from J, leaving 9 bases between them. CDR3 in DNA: TGTGCCAGCAGTTACGTGGGGGGGAACTATGGCTACACCTTC. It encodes CASSYVGGNYGYTF.

The CDR3 nucleotides are TGTGCCAGCAGCTACCGACTAGCGGCTTCCTACGAGCAGTACTTC. Protein sequence: CASSYRLAASYEQYF. The V call is TRBV5-5, the J call TRBJ2-7; 9 bases fit TRBD2. Trimming removed 3 bases from V and 1 base from J; junction bases left unmatched: 5. Germline values: CDR1 SGHKS, CDR2 YYEKEE (reference sequence). This CDR3 spans 15 amino acids.

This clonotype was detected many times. CDR3 coding DNA: TGTGCCAGCAAAAGGGACAGGGGATGGACAGATACGCAGTATTTT. It yields the protein CASKRDRGWTDTQYF. V is TRBV2 and J is TRBJ2-3; 10 nucleotides agree with TRBD1. From germline, CDR1 is SNHLY and CDR2 FYNNEI. The CDR3 runs 15 residues. The V gene end was trimmed by 7 bases and the J gene end by 3 bases; junction bases not matched to a gene: 7. The entire variable domain, with the rest obtained from reference TRBV2 and TRBJ2-3, is as follows: EPEVTQTPSHQVTQMGQEVILRCVPISNHLYFYWYRQILGQKVEFLVSFYNNEISEKSEIFDDQFSVERPDGSNFTLKIRSTKLEDSAMYFCASKRDRGWTDTQYFGPGTRLTVL.

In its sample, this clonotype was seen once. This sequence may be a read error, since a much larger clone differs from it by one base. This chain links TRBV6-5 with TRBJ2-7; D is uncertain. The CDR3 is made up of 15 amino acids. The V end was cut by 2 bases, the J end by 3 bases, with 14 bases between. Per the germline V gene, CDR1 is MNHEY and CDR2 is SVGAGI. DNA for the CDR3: TGTGCCAGCAGTTACGCTGGACGGGCCAGCTACGAGCAGTACTTC. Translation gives CASSYAGRASYEQYF.

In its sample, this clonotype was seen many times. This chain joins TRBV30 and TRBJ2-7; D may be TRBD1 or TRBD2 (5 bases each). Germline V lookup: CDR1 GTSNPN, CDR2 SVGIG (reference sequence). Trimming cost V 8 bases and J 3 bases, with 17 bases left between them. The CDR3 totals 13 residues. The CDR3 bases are TGTGCCCACGCCGTGGGGGAGCTCTACGAGCAGTACTTC. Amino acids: CAHAVGELYEQYF.

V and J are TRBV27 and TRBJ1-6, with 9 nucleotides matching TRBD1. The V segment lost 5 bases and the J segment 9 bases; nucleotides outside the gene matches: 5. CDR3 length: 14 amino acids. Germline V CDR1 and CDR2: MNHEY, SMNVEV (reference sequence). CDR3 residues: CASSPGTGTSPLHF. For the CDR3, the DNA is TGTGCCAGCAGTCCCGGGACAGGGACTTCACCCCTCCACTTT.

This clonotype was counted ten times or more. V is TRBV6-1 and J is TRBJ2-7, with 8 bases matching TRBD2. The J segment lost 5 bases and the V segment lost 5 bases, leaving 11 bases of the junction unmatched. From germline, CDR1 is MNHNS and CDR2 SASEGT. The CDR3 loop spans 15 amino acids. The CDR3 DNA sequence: TGTGCCAGCAGTACCATCGTAGCGGGACCCAACGAGCAGTACTTC. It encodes CASSTIVAGPNEQYF.

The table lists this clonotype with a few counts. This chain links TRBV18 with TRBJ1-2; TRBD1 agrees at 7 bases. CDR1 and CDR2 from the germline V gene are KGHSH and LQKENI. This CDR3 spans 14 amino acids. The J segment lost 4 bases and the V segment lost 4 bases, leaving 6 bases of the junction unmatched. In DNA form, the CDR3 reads TGTGCCAGCTCACTACGACAGGGACGCTATGGCTACACCTTC. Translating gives CASSLRQGRYGYTF. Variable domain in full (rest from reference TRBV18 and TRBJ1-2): NAGVMQNPRHLVRRRGQEARLRCSPMKGHSHVYWYRQLPEEGLKFMVYLQKENIIDESGMPKERFSAEFPKEGPSILRIQQVVRGDSAAYFCASSLRQGRYGYTFGSGTRLTVV.

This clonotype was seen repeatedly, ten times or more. CDR3 nucleotide sequence: TGTGCCAGCAGTTTCCAGGGTCGGGGCTATGGCTACACCTTC. Translated, it gives CASSFQGRGYGYTF. The V call is TRBV28, the J call TRBJ1-2; maybe TRBD1 (5 bases). Looked up from germline, CDR1 is MDHEN and CDR2 is SYDVKM. This CDR3 is 14 amino acids long. Trimming took 3 bases from V and 4 from J, leaving 12 bases between them.